A selection of T cell receptor beta chains follows, all from one sample in a study of blood T cell repertoires in COVID-19. TCRdb keeps only in-frame clones here, not all; method: immunoSEQ multiplex PCR. The data hold some 69,000 clones, with 90% observed a single time. Sequences were obtained from peripheral blood. The origin of the receptors is a man in his forties or fifties with COVID-19, enrolled during active disease. The CDR3 runs from the conserved cysteine through the conserved F or W. The order of the fields is clone size, D gene, V gene, J gene, CDR3 protein, CDR3 DNA. A D gene is named only where the DNA matches it firmly. For some rows the clone size is stated as once, few or many, or as a class when expanded; others skip it.

clone_size: NA
d_call: NA
v_call: TRBV29-1
j_call: TRBJ1-1
cdr3_aa: CSVEAPGAEAFF
cdr3_nt: TGCAGCGTTGAAGCGCCGGGGGCTGAAGCTTTCTTT

clone_size: once
d_call: NA
v_call: TRBV28
j_call: TRBJ1-2
cdr3_aa: CASSLLGGRARGDYGYTF
cdr3_nt: TGTGCCAGCAGTTTATTAGGGGGTCGTGCAAGAGGGGACTATGGCTACACCTTC

clone_size: NA
d_call: NA
v_call: TRBV3-1/TRBV3-2
j_call: TRBJ2-1
cdr3_aa: CASSQDPRWSAGETDNEQFF
cdr3_nt: TGTGCCAGCAGCCAAGATCCGAGGTGGTCAGCGGGTGAGACCGACAATGAGCAGTTCTTC

clone_size: once
d_call: NA
v_call: TRBV29-1
j_call: TRBJ2-3
cdr3_aa: CSVGVRNTQYF
cdr3_nt: TGCAGCGTTGGTGTGAGAAATACGCAGTATTTT

clone_size: NA
d_call: TRBD1
v_call: TRBV6-5
j_call: TRBJ1-3
cdr3_aa: CASSTTGDSGNTIYF
cdr3_nt: TGTGCCAGCAGTACAACAGGGGACTCTGGAAACACCATATATTTT

clone_size: NA
d_call: NA
v_call: TRBV7-8
j_call: TRBJ1-5
cdr3_aa: CASSPPGNWQPQHF
cdr3_nt: TGTGCCAGCAGCCCCCCAGGGAATTGGCAGCCCCAGCATTTT

clone_size: NA
d_call: TRBD1
v_call: TRBV20-1
j_call: TRBJ2-1
cdr3_aa: CSASLGQGRDFYNEQFF
cdr3_nt: TGCAGTGCTAGTCTGGGACAGGGAAGGGACTTCTACAATGAGCAGTTCTTC

clone_size: NA
d_call: TRBD2
v_call: TRBV7-8
j_call: TRBJ2-7
cdr3_aa: CASSSVTGRAAKQYF
cdr3_nt: TGTGCCAGCAGCTCTGTTACCGGGAGGGCGGCTAAGCAGTACTTC

clone_size: NA
d_call: NA
v_call: TRBV7-9
j_call: TRBJ2-7
cdr3_aa: CASSPRHSSYEQYF
cdr3_nt: TGTGCCAGCAGCCCGAGACATAGCTCCTACGAGCAGTACTTC

clone_size: NA
d_call: NA
v_call: TRBV1
j_call: TRBJ2-7
cdr3_aa: CTSSQEASAGAPYEQYF
cdr3_nt: TGCACCAGCAGCCAAGAAGCGTCGGCGGGAGCCCCCTACGAGCAGTACTTC

clone_size: NA
d_call: NA
v_call: TRBV4-3
j_call: TRBJ1-1
cdr3_aa: CASSQDRVWGTEAFF
cdr3_nt: TGCGCCAGCAGCCAAGACAGGGTTTGGGGCACTGAAGCTTTCTTT

clone_size: NA
d_call: TRBD1
v_call: TRBV24-1
j_call: TRBJ1-2
cdr3_aa: CATSDSSLGQGASYTF
cdr3_nt: TGTGCCACCAGTGATTCGTCCCTCGGACAGGGGGCTAGCTACACCTTC

clone_size: NA
d_call: NA
v_call: TRBV18
j_call: TRBJ1-2
cdr3_aa: CASSPTNRITNYGYTF
cdr3_nt: TGTGCCAGCTCACCAACAAACAGGATAACTAACTATGGCTACACCTTC

clone_size: NA
d_call: NA
v_call: TRBV7-9
j_call: TRBJ1-1
cdr3_aa: CASSLAQGRSVTEAFF
cdr3_nt: TGTGCCAGCAGCTTAGCGCAGGGGCGTTCGGTCACTGAAGCTTTCTTT

clone_size: NA
d_call: TRBD1
v_call: TRBV29-1
j_call: TRBJ2-1
cdr3_aa: CSVGGGSSYNEQFF
cdr3_nt: TGCAGCGTTGGAGGGGGCAGCTCCTACAATGAGCAGTTCTTC

clone_size: NA
d_call: TRBD2
v_call: TRBV28
j_call: TRBJ2-5
cdr3_aa: CASSLVSSGKGYQETQYF
cdr3_nt: TGTGCCAGCAGTCTTGTTTCTAGCGGGAAGGGGTACCAAGAGACCCAGTACTTC

clone_size: NA
d_call: NA
v_call: TRBV18
j_call: TRBJ1-3
cdr3_aa: CASSQGMTRSGNTIYF
cdr3_nt: TGTGCCAGCTCCCAGGGGATGACCCGCTCTGGAAACACCATATATTTT

clone_size: NA
d_call: TRBD1
v_call: TRBV11-2
j_call: TRBJ2-1
cdr3_aa: CASSLVVRDRVYNEQFF
cdr3_nt: TGTGCCAGCAGCTTAGTGGTCCGGGACAGGGTCTACAATGAGCAGTTCTTC

clone_size: once
d_call: TRBD2
v_call: TRBV5-1
j_call: TRBJ2-5
cdr3_aa: CASSLTSGGETQYF
cdr3_nt: TGCGCCAGCAGCTTGACTAGCGGAGGGGAGACCCAGTACTTC

clone_size: NA
d_call: TRBD1
v_call: TRBV19
j_call: TRBJ2-7
cdr3_aa: CASSIERTGLGEQYF
cdr3_nt: TGTGCCAGTAGTATAGAGAGGACAGGGCTGGGGGAGCAGTACTTC

clone_size: NA
d_call: NA
v_call: TRBV28
j_call: TRBJ2-7
cdr3_aa: CASTRSFPPYEQYF
cdr3_nt: TGTGCCAGTACTAGGAGCTTCCCCCCCTACGAGCAGTACTTC

clone_size: NA
d_call: NA
v_call: TRBV6-6
j_call: TRBJ1-5
cdr3_aa: CASTGYGNQPQHF
cdr3_nt: TGTGCCAGCACGGGGTACGGCAATCAGCCCCAGCATTTT

clone_size: NA
d_call: TRBD2
v_call: TRBV18
j_call: TRBJ2-1
cdr3_aa: CASSPPGTSGIREQFF
cdr3_nt: TGTGCCAGCTCACCCCCCGGGACTAGCGGGATACGAGAGCAGTTCTTC

clone_size: once
d_call: TRBD1
v_call: TRBV2
j_call: TRBJ2-1
cdr3_aa: CAGEETGTHNEQFF
cdr3_nt: TGTGCCGGAGAAGAGACAGGGACCCACAATGAGCAGTTCTTC

clone_size: NA
d_call: NA
v_call: TRBV12-2
j_call: TRBJ1-5
cdr3_aa: CASRLRQRDQPQHF
cdr3_nt: TGTGCAAGTCGCTTAAGGCAGCGGGATCAGCCCCAGCATTTT

clone_size: NA
d_call: NA
v_call: TRBV29-1
j_call: TRBJ2-1
cdr3_aa: CSVRVGADEQFF
cdr3_nt: TGCAGCGTTCGGGTGGGGGCCGATGAGCAGTTCTTC

clone_size: NA
d_call: TRBD1
v_call: TRBV6-1
j_call: TRBJ1-2
cdr3_aa: CASSELGQGYYGYTF
cdr3_nt: TGTGCCAGCAGTGAATTAGGACAGGGGTATTATGGCTACACCTTC

clone_size: NA
d_call: NA
v_call: TRBV5-8
j_call: TRBJ1-4
cdr3_aa: CASSLGAAGGGEKLFF
cdr3_nt: TGTGCCAGCAGCTTGGGGGCTGCCGGTGGTGGAGAAAAACTGTTTTTT

clone_size: NA
d_call: NA
v_call: TRBV2
j_call: TRBJ1-2
cdr3_aa: CASSEGQVYGYTF
cdr3_nt: TGTGCCAGCAGTGAGGGGCAGGTCTATGGCTACACCTTC

clone_size: NA
d_call: NA
v_call: TRBV28
j_call: TRBJ2-4
cdr3_aa: CASSPRTRAKNIQYF
cdr3_nt: TGTGCCAGCAGCCCCAGGACAAGGGCCAAAAACATTCAGTACTTC

clone_size: NA
d_call: TRBD2
v_call: TRBV5-1
j_call: TRBJ2-3
cdr3_aa: CASSVLAGRTDTQYF
cdr3_nt: TGCGCCAGCAGCGTCCTAGCGGGTCGAACAGATACGCAGTATTTT

clone_size: NA
d_call: NA
v_call: TRBV7-2
j_call: TRBJ2-5
cdr3_aa: CASSPTALAVTQYF
cdr3_nt: TGTGCCAGCAGCCCGACCGCGCTAGCTGTGACCCAGTACTTC

clone_size: NA
d_call: NA
v_call: TRBV20-1
j_call: TRBJ2-1
cdr3_aa: CSARPGVNEFF
cdr3_nt: TGCAGTGCTAGACCGGGAGTTAATGAGTTCTTC

clone_size: NA
d_call: TRBD1
v_call: TRBV5-1
j_call: TRBJ2-3
cdr3_aa: CASSSGTGSGDTQYF
cdr3_nt: TGCGCCAGCAGCTCTGGGACAGGGAGCGGAGATACGCAGTATTTT

clone_size: NA
d_call: TRBD1
v_call: TRBV23-1
j_call: TRBJ1-5
cdr3_aa: CASSQSTGNGGGSSNQPQHF
cdr3_nt: TGCGCCAGCAGTCAGTCGACAGGGAACGGTGGCGGTTCGAGCAATCAGCCCCAGCATTTT

clone_size: NA
d_call: TRBD2
v_call: TRBV4-1
j_call: TRBJ2-1
cdr3_aa: CASSPRLAVYNEQFF
cdr3_nt: TGCGCCAGCAGCCCCCGACTAGCGGTATACAATGAGCAGTTCTTC

clone_size: NA
d_call: NA
v_call: TRBV9
j_call: TRBJ1-3
cdr3_aa: CASSARGNTIYF
cdr3_nt: TGTGCCAGCAGCGCCAGGGGAAACACCATATATTTT

clone_size: NA
d_call: NA
v_call: TRBV10-3
j_call: TRBJ2-5
cdr3_aa: CAISEDPGQETQYF
cdr3_nt: TGTGCCATCAGTGAGGATCCAGGACAAGAGACCCAGTACTTC

clone_size: NA
d_call: NA
v_call: TRBV6-1
j_call: TRBJ2-7
cdr3_aa: CASSEAGYSYEQYF
cdr3_nt: TGTGCCAGCAGTGAAGCGGGCTACTCCTACGAGCAGTACTTC

clone_size: NA
d_call: TRBD1
v_call: TRBV7-9
j_call: TRBJ2-7
cdr3_aa: CASSSPGQGSEQYF
cdr3_nt: TGTGCCAGCAGCTCCCCGGGACAGGGGTCCGAGCAGTACTTC

clone_size: NA
d_call: TRBD1
v_call: TRBV23-1
j_call: TRBJ1-1
cdr3_aa: CASLIGGQGLESTEAFF
cdr3_nt: TGCGCCAGCCTCATTGGTGGACAGGGCTTAGAAAGCACTGAAGCTTTCTTT

clone_size: once
d_call: NA
v_call: TRBV29-1
j_call: TRBJ1-2
cdr3_aa: CSVEGGGSPGDGYTF
cdr3_nt: TGCAGCGTTGAAGGTGGCGGGTCGCCGGGGGACGGCTACACCTTC

clone_size: NA
d_call: NA
v_call: TRBV5-1
j_call: TRBJ2-2
cdr3_aa: CASSLPGSGELFF
cdr3_nt: TGCGCCAGCAGCTTACCAGGGTCCGGGGAGCTGTTTTTT

clone_size: NA
d_call: TRBD1
v_call: TRBV6-6
j_call: TRBJ2-7
cdr3_aa: CASSRDRTYEQYF
cdr3_nt: TGTGCCAGCAGCCGGGACAGGACCTACGAGCAGTACTTC

clone_size: NA
d_call: NA
v_call: TRBV7-9
j_call: TRBJ1-1
cdr3_aa: CASSLHQGSTEAFF
cdr3_nt: TGTGCCAGCAGCCTCCATCAGGGGAGCACTGAAGCTTTCTTT

clone_size: few
d_call: TRBD2
v_call: TRBV14
j_call: TRBJ2-7
cdr3_aa: CASSLEGLVSEQYF
cdr3_nt: TGTGCCAGCAGCCTCGAAGGACTAGTCAGCGAGCAGTACTTC

clone_size: NA
d_call: TRBD1
v_call: TRBV19
j_call: TRBJ2-7
cdr3_aa: CASSVGTGYYEQYF
cdr3_nt: TGTGCCAGTAGTGTAGGGACAGGTTACTACGAGCAGTACTTC